This T cell receptor (beta chain) derives from a study of T cell repertoires in cytomegalovirus infection. Via MiXCR, TCRdb re-called the reads, giving one row per CDR3 protein. Of fewer than 300,000 distinct CDR3 sequences detected, about 25% appear once; the ten largest clones hold approximately 14%. Overall study findings and caveats: Clonotype analysis showed dominance of the ex vivo response by HLA-C-restricted CMV-specific TCR beta clonotypes.

As to this clonotype: No antigen is known for it.

What was sequenced was PBMCs. The TCR was taken from a human donor in good health (CMV status not recorded). Some clones in this sample may be carry-over from other donors' samples.

CDR3 loop: CSARARAGNSPLHF. In DNA, the CDR3 is TGCAGTGCTAGGGCTAGGGCTGGGAATTCACCCCTCCACTTT. The rearrangement joins TRBV20-1 to TRBJ1-6, with unresolved D. Per germline, CDR1 DFQATT and CDR2 SNEGSKA (reference sequence). CDR3 length equals 14 residues. V was pared by 3 bases and J by 7 bases, with 13 bases between.